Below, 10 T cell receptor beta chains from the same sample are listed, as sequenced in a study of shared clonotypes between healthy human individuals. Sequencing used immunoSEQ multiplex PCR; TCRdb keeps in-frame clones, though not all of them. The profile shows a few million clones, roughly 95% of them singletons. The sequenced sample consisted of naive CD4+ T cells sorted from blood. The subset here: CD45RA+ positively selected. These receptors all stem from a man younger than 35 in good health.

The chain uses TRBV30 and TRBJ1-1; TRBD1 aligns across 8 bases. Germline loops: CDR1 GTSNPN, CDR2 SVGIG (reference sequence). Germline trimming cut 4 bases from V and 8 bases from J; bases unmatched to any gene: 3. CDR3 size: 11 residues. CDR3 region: CAWKGTGEAFF. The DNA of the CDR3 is TGTGCCTGGAAAGGGACAGGCGAAGCTTTCTTT.

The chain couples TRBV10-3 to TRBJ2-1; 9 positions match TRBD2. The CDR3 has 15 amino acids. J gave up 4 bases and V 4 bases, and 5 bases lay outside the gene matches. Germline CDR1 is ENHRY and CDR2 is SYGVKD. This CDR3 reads CAISAATSGYNEQFF. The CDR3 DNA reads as TGTGCCATCAGTGCCGCGACTAGCGGATACAATGAGCAGTTCTTC.

The CDR3 sequence is CASSRSRVTGELFF. The CDR3 DNA sequence: TGTGCCAGCAGTCGTTCGAGGGTGACCGGGGAGCTGTTTTTT. The gene calls are TRBV11-2 and TRBJ2-2; a weak D match, TRBD2 (5 bases). With 6 bases removed from V and 5 bases from J, the gap between germline ends came to 13 bases. The CDR3 covers 14 residues. Germline values: CDR1 SGHAT, CDR2 FQNNGV.

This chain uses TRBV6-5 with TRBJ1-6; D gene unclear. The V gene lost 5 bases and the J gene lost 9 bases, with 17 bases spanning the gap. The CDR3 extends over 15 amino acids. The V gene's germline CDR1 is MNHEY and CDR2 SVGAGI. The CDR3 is CASSTPGPWGSPLHF. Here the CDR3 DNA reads TGTGCCAGCAGTACCCCCGGGCCTTGGGGTTCACCCCTCCACTTT.

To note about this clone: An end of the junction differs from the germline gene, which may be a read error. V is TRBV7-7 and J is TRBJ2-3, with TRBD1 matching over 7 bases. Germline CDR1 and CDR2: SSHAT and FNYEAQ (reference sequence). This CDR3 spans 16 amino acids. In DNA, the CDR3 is TGTGCTAGCAGCGCCCGACAGGGTTCGGACGGGGATACGCAGTATTTT. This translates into CASSARQGSDGDTQYF. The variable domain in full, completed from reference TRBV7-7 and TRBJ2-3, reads GAGVSQSPRYKVTKRGQDVTLRCDPISSHATLYWYQQALGQGPEFLTYFNYEAQPDKSGLPSDRFSAERPEGSISTLTIQRTEQRDSAMYRCASSARQGSDGDTQYFGPGTRLTVL.

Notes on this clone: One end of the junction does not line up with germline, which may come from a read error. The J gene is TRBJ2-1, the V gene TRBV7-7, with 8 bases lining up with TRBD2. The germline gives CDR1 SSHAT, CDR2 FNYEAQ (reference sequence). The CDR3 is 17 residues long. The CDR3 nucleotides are TGTGCTAGCAGCTCCCGGACTAGCTCACACTCCTACAATGAGCAGTTCTTC. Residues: CASSSRTSSHSYNEQFF.

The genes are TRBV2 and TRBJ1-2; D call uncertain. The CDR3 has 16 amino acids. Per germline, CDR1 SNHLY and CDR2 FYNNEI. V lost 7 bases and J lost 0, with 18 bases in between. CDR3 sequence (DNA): TGTGCCAGCACTGAGACCTCCCTAAAAGCTAACTATGGCTACACCTTC. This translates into CASTETSLKANYGYTF.

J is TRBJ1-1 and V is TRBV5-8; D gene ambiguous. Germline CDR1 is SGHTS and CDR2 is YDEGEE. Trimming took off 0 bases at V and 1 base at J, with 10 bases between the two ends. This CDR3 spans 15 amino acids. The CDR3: CASSLGTTRNTEAFF. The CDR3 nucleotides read TGTGCCAGCAGCTTGGGGACGACACGGAACACTGAAGCTTTCTTT.

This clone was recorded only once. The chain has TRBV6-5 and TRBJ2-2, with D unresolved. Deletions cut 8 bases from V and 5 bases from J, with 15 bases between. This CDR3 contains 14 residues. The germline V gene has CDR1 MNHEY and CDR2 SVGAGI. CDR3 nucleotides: TGTGCCAGCCGTAAACACTCACTGACCGGGGAGCTGTTTTTT. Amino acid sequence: CASRKHSLTGELFF.

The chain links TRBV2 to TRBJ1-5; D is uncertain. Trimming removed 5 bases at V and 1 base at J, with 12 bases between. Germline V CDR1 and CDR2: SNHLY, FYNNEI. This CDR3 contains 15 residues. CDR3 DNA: TGTGCCAGCAGTTTAGGCCAGACCAGCAATCAGCCCCAGCATTTT. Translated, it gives CASSLGQTSNQPQHF.